Below, 31 T cell receptor beta chains from the same sample are listed, as sequenced in a study of cytomegalovirus exposure and HLA in healthy donors. The PCR ran on 60 Vbeta and 13 Jbeta primers. Measured with immunoSEQ multiplex PCR; TCRdb has only the in-frame clones, and not every one. The sample has around 94,000 clones, approximately 76% seen once; the top ten hold 15% to 20%. The sequenced sample consisted of PBMCs. These receptors were obtained from a woman aged 60-70 years in good health and CMV-seropositive.

This clone was observed once. The genes are TRBV2 and TRBJ2-7; 10 positions agree with TRBD1. V was pared by 8 bases and J by 2 bases, with 9 bases of the junction left unmatched. The CDR3 loop spans 15 amino acids. Germline loops: CDR1 SNHLY, CDR2 FYNNEI. CDR3 sequence reads: CASSGWGQGPYEQYF. CDR3 in DNA: TGTGCCAGCTCCGGATGGGGACAGGGGCCCTACGAGCAGTACTTC.

This chain links TRBV9 with TRBJ2-7; 9 bases agree with TRBD2. The CDR3 covers 15 residues. The germline V gene has CDR1 SGDLS and CDR2 YYNGEE. The V gene end was trimmed by 0 bases and the J gene end by 7 bases; junction bases not matched to a gene: 8. CDR3 sequence: CASSVEAGGPGEQYF. CDR3 nucleotide sequence: TGTGCCAGCAGCGTAGAGGCGGGAGGGCCGGGGGAGCAGTACTTC.

The gene calls are TRBV7-6 and TRBJ1-3, with 8 bases fitting TRBD1. The V segment lost 1 base and the J segment 8 bases; nucleotides outside the gene matches: 13. The germline V gene has CDR1 SGHVS and CDR2 FNYEAQ. The CDR3 has 17 amino acids. The CDR3 is CASSLEDRAYLGDTIYF. CDR3 nucleotide sequence: TGTGCCAGCAGCTTAGAGGACAGGGCCTACCTCGGAGACACCATATATTTT.

This chain links TRBV6-6 with TRBJ2-3, with 7 bases lining up with TRBD1. This CDR3 has 13 amino acids. Trimming cost V 8 bases and J 0 bases; bases outside gene matches: 2. CDR1 MNHNY and CDR2 SVGAGI come from the germline V gene (reference sequence). The CDR3 protein is CASGTESTDTQYF. CDR3 nucleotides: TGTGCCAGCGGGACAGAAAGCACAGATACGCAGTATTTT.

The V call is TRBV6-6, the J call TRBJ2-1; D remains unclear. The CDR3 spans 14 residues. Germline V lookup: CDR1 MNHNY, CDR2 SVGAGI (reference sequence). V was shortened by 4 bases and J by 6 bases, with 13 bases between the two germline ends. The CDR3 here is CASSSPTGFNEQFF. The CDR3 nucleotides read TGTGCCAGCAGTTCGCCTACTGGTTTCAATGAGCAGTTCTTC.

In the case of this clone: Germline is not matched at one junction end, which may reflect a read error. The chain is built from TRBV7-9 and TRBJ1-1, with TRBD1 as a possible D gene (6 bases). The CDR3 length is 13 residues. Germline CDR1 reads SEHNR; CDR2 reads FQNEAQ (reference sequence). The CDR3 DNA reads as TGTGCCAGCACCACCAGCCGGGACACCGAAGCTTTCTTT. Its protein product is CASTTSRDTEAFF.

The chain links TRBV5-1 to TRBJ2-7, with 7 bases that match TRBD2. This CDR3 spans 15 amino acids. The V segment lost 3 bases and the J segment 0 bases; nucleotides outside the gene matches: 6. Germline values: CDR1 SGHRS, CDR2 YFSETQ. CDR3 nucleotides: TGCGCCAGCAGCTCACTAGCGTCGAGCTCCTACGAGCAGTACTTC. This codes for CASSSLASSSYEQYF.

The DNA for the CDR3 is TGTGCCAGCAGCTTATTAGCGGGGGGGGGCTCCTACAATGAGCAGTTCTTC. It specifies CASSLLAGGGSYNEQFF. The gene calls are TRBV11-3 and TRBJ2-1, with 11 bases aligning to TRBD2. From germline, CDR1 is SGHNT and CDR2 YENEEA. The CDR3 is 17 amino acids. The ends lost 2 bases at V and 0 bases at J; junction bases unmatched: 3.

This clone was recorded only once. V usage is TRBV27 and J usage is TRBJ1-4; 11 nucleotides align to TRBD1. CDR3 length: 16 residues. With 6 bases clipped from V and 6 bases from J, the junction kept 9 bases outside the gene matches. The V gene's germline CDR1 is MNHEY and CDR2 SMNVEV (reference sequence). CDR3 DNA: TGTGCCAGCAGCCCCCTGTGGGGACAGGGGGATGAAAAACTGTTTTTT. Translating gives CASSPLWGQGDEKLFF.

This clone was seen a few times. CDR3 nucleotide sequence: TGTGCCAGTAGTCCAAAGACTAGCGGGACCGAGCAGTACTTC. Translated: CASSPKTSGTEQYF. The chain employs TRBV19 and TRBJ2-7; 11 bases map to TRBD2. The CDR3 contains 14 residues. Germline CDR1 LNHDA, CDR2 SQIVND (reference sequence). The junction had 6 bases not matched to a gene; V was cut back by 5 bases and J by 6 bases.

CDR3 nucleotides: TGTGCCAGCAGAGGGACTAGCACCTACGAGCAGTACTTC. This translates into CASRGTSTYEQYF. This chain uses TRBV27 with TRBJ2-7; 9 nucleotides align to TRBD2. The length of the CDR3 is 13 residues. After removal of 6 bases from V and 2 bases from J, the junction contained 2 bases not matched to a gene. Germline V gives CDR1 MNHEY, CDR2 SMNVEV (reference sequence).

V and J are TRBV29-1 and TRBJ2-1; D is unresolved. This CDR3 is 16 amino acids long. Germline values: CDR1 SQVTM, CDR2 ANQGSEA. V dropped 4 bases and J dropped 0 bases, with 16 bases sitting between them. The CDR3 nucleotides are TGCAGCGTTGGGCCTAGAGAAAGAAGCTCCTACAATGAGCAGTTCTTC. Protein sequence: CSVGPRERSSYNEQFF.

J is TRBJ1-1 and V is TRBV6-5, with 8 positions matching TRBD1. This CDR3 comprises 14 residues. The V segment lost 7 bases and the J segment 2 bases; nucleotides outside the gene matches: 6. Germline V gene data show CDR1 as MNHEY and CDR2 as SVGAGI. The CDR3 spells CASTSGGSNTEAFF. The CDR3 DNA is TGTGCCAGCACCTCAGGGGGCAGTAACACTGAAGCTTTCTTT.

The chain carries TRBV29-1 and TRBJ1-1; D may be TRBD1 (5 bases). V was pared by 6 bases and J by 5 bases, with 13 bases between. Germline V lookup: CDR1 SQVTM, CDR2 ANQGSEA. This CDR3 has 12 residues. The CDR3 reads CSVVPGSTEAFF. In DNA form, the CDR3 reads TGCAGCGTCGTGCCAGGGTCGACTGAAGCTTTCTTT.

The V call is TRBV7-9, the J call TRBJ1-2; no firm D call. The germline V gene encodes CDR1 SEHNR and CDR2 FQNEAQ (reference sequence). The CDR3 runs to 13 residues. V was pared by 5 bases and J by 4 bases, with 11 bases between. The CDR3 coding sequence is TGTGCCAGCAGCCGGCGAGGGTTCTATGGCTACACCTTC. It yields the protein CASSRRGFYGYTF.

The rearrangement links TRBV19 to TRBJ2-1; the D gene is possibly TRBD2 (6 bases). Trimming cost V 4 bases and J 1 base, with 8 bases left between them. Germline V lookup: CDR1 LNHDA, CDR2 SQIVND (reference sequence). The CDR3 covers 14 residues. This chain's CDR3 is CASSRTTSYNEQFF. The CDR3, as DNA: TGTGCCAGTAGTAGGACTACTTCCTACAATGAGCAGTTCTTC. The full variable domain, rest sourced from reference TRBV19 and TRBJ2-1, is DGGITQSPKYLFRKEGQNVTLSCEQNLNHDAMYWYRQDPGQGLRLIYYSQIVNDFQKGDIAEGYSVSREKKESFPLTVTSAQKNPTAFYLCASSRTTSYNEQFFGPGTRLTVL.

The chain recombines TRBV19 with TRBJ1-6, with 10 nucleotides matching TRBD1. Trimming at V came to 6 bases and at J to 0 bases, leaving 2 bases not matched to a gene. This CDR3 contains 16 residues. From germline, CDR1 is LNHDA and CDR2 SQIVND (reference sequence). The CDR3 here is CASSWTGGSYNSPLHF. The CDR3 nucleotides are TGTGCCAGTAGCTGGACAGGGGGCTCCTATAATTCACCCCTCCACTTT.

The V and J genes are TRBV5-6 and TRBJ2-7, with TRBD1 matching 8 bases. Germline V gene lookup returns CDR1 SGHDT and CDR2 YYEEEE. Losses at the gene ends were 4 bases for V and 9 bases for J; bases not matched to a gene: 15. The CDR3 length is 15 residues. The CDR3 is CASSIGTGLSPRQYF. The CDR3 bases are TGTGCCAGCAGCATTGGGACAGGCCTCTCCCCTAGGCAGTACTTC.

The chain couples TRBV6-1 to TRBJ1-1; D is ambiguous. Germline CDR1 is MNHNS and CDR2 is SASEGT. CDR3 size: 14 residues. The V gene lost 4 bases and the J gene lost 0 bases, with 9 bases spanning the gap. The CDR3 reads CASSGWPLNTEAFF. The CDR3 nucleotides are TGTGCCAGCAGTGGCTGGCCGCTGAACACTGAAGCTTTCTTT.

The sample holds one count of this clone. V gene TRBV10-3 combines with J gene TRBJ2-5; 7 bases fit TRBD1. This CDR3 is 15 amino acids long. Germline CDR1 is ENHRY and CDR2 is SYGVKD. V lost 0 bases, J lost 2 bases, and 3 bases stayed unmatched. In DNA form, the CDR3 reads TGTGCCATCAGTGAGTCCCAGGGGGTGCAAGAGACCCAGTACTTC. Translated, it gives CAISESQGVQETQYF.

V gene TRBV7-9 combines with J gene TRBJ2-7, with D possibly matching TRBD1 (6 bases). This CDR3 comprises 13 residues. The V gene's germline CDR1 is SEHNR and CDR2 FQNEAQ (reference sequence). V was clipped by 5 bases and J by 5 bases, with 13 bases between them. CDR3: CASSPGVWDEQYF. The CDR3, as DNA: TGTGCCAGCAGCCCAGGGGTTTGGGACGAGCAGTACTTC.

The chain is built from TRBV11-2 and TRBJ2-7; 10 nucleotides agree with TRBD1. The CDR3 contains 15 residues. V lost 5 bases, J lost 2 bases, and 6 bases stayed unmatched. Germline V lookup: CDR1 SGHAT, CDR2 FQNNGV. The CDR3 loop is CASSPRDRGTYEQYF. The DNA for the CDR3 is TGTGCCAGCAGCCCCCGGGACAGGGGAACCTACGAGCAGTACTTC.

V gene TRBV19 combines with J gene TRBJ1-5, with unresolved D. Trimming shortened V by 3 bases and J by 0 bases, and 12 bases separated the two germline ends. The CDR3 has 16 residues. From germline, CDR1 is LNHDA and CDR2 SQIVND (reference sequence). CDR3 residues: CASSILSRYSNQPQHF. The CDR3 DNA reads as TGTGCCAGTAGTATTCTGAGTAGATATAGCAATCAGCCCCAGCATTTT.

V and J are TRBV5-4 and TRBJ1-6; D unresolved. V shed 4 bases and J shed 9 bases, with 17 bases lying between them. CDR1 and CDR2 (germline): SGHNT, YYREEE (reference sequence). This CDR3 region has 15 residues. The CDR3 is CASSLEGGQISPLHF. For the CDR3, the DNA is TGTGCCAGCAGCCTAGAGGGAGGCCAGATTTCACCCCTCCACTTT. The full variable domain, completed using reference TRBV5-4 and TRBJ1-6, is ETGVTQSPTHLIKTRGQQVTLRCSSQSGHNTVSWYQQALGQGPQFIFQYYREEENGRGNFPPRFSGLQFPNYSSELNVNALELDDSALYLCASSLEGGQISPLHFGNGTRLTVT.

The rearrangement links TRBV19 to TRBJ2-4, with D possibly TRBD2 on 6 matching bases. The CDR3 runs to 13 residues. The V gene lost 6 bases and the J gene lost 11 bases, with 17 bases spanning the gap. Germline CDR1 LNHDA, CDR2 SQIVND (reference sequence). The CDR3 DNA sequence: TGTGCCAGTAGCGGCGGGAAAGGGACCCTTCAGTACTTC. Translation: CASSGGKGTLQYF.

The gene calls are TRBV7-2 and TRBJ1-4; D uncertain. The CDR3 is made up of 15 amino acids. CDR1 and CDR2 from the germline V gene are SGHTA and FQGNSA. Trimming took 1 base from V and 8 from J, leaving 14 bases between them. The CDR3: CASSLGITAQEKLFF. The DNA for the CDR3 is TGTGCCAGCAGCTTAGGTATAACAGCCCAAGAAAAACTGTTTTTT.

This chain joins TRBV5-1 and TRBJ1-2, with D possibly matching TRBD1 (5 bases). This CDR3 has 17 amino acids. V was trimmed by 0 bases and J by 2 bases, leaving 17 bases between them. Per the germline V gene, CDR1 is SGHRS and CDR2 is YFSETQ. The CDR3 spells CASSLGQGLRGNYGYTF. CDR3 bases: TGCGCCAGCAGCTTGGGGCAGGGTCTAAGAGGAAACTATGGCTACACCTTC.

The CDR3: CASRRSGRGQETQYF. CDR3 DNA sequence: TGCGCCAGCAGAAGGTCTGGCAGGGGGCAAGAGACCCAGTACTTC. This rearrangement joins TRBV5-1 to TRBJ2-5; 7 bases are a match to TRBD1. Per the germline V gene, CDR1 is SGHRS and CDR2 is YFSETQ. J lost 2 bases, V lost 5 bases, and 9 bases had no gene match. The CDR3 contains 15 residues.

The J gene is TRBJ1-3, the V gene TRBV9; 9 nucleotides match TRBD1. CDR3 size: 15 residues. With V trimmed by 10 bases and J by 0 bases, 8 bases remained unmatched. The germline V gene encodes CDR1 SGDLS and CDR2 YYNGEE. CDR3 region: CASSGTGNSGNTIYF. For the CDR3, the DNA is TGTGCCTCCTCCGGGACAGGGAACTCTGGAAACACCATATATTTT.

The chain uses TRBV5-1 and TRBJ2-5; D perhaps matches TRBD1 (6 bases). CDR1 and CDR2 (germline): SGHRS, YFSETQ. With 4 bases removed from V and 5 bases from J, the gap between germline ends came to 15 bases. This CDR3 spans 14 amino acids. CDR3 sequence: CASSTGQRGETQYF. In DNA form, the CDR3 reads TGCGCCAGCAGCACGGGACAACGAGGGGAGACCCAGTACTTC. The full variable domain, rest sourced from reference TRBV5-1 and TRBJ2-5, is KAGVTQTPRYLIKTRGQQVTLSCSPISGHRSVSWYQQTPGQGLQFLFEYFSETQRNKGNFPGRFSGRQFSNSRSEMNVSTLELGDSALYLCASSTGQRGETQYFGPGTRLLVL.

This clone was observed a handful of times. The rearrangement uses TRBV4-2 and TRBJ1-4, with a tentative D call TRBD1 (5 bases). Trimming stripped 3 bases from V and 5 bases from J, with 16 bases between. CDR1 and CDR2 from the germline V gene are LGHNA and YNFKEQ. This CDR3 region has 16 residues. The CDR3 region is CASSQSTGGGNEKLFF. The DNA of the CDR3 is TGTGCCAGCAGCCAGAGTACAGGCGGGGGAAATGAAAAACTGTTTTTT.